This TCR beta chain was sequenced during a study of regulatory T cells in long-lasting Graves disease (TCRdb year 2021). Describing the broader study: Newly diagnosed Graves' disease patients had taken antithyroid drugs for less than 3 months. Patients with persistent Graves' disease were compared with patients with newly diagnosed Graves' disease using TCR sequencing and RNA sequencing of peripheral blood. The study was registered as a clinical trial and conducted in China. A total of around 35 samples were covered by TCR sequencing, comprising approximately 13 persistent and approximately 20 newly diagnosed Graves' disease patients. Points the paper makes about the study in general: The small sample size was acknowledged by the authors as a limitation that may reduce accuracy. TRBV28, TRBJ1-2 and TRBJ2-5 were preferentially used in persistent disease, while TRBV20-1 and TRBJ2-1 were favored in newly diagnosed disease. Only peripheral blood was studied, because thyroid tissue, the primary lesion, was inaccessible. Persistent Graves' disease patients showed lower TCR Shannon entropy and fewer highly expanded clones than newly diagnosed patients, suggesting clonal expansion. Only the TCR beta chain was sequenced and analyzed. Patients with persistent disease shared more public clonotypes (about 2,700) than newly diagnosed patients did (more than 900).

CDR1 and CDR2 are drawn from the germline V gene: KGHDR, SFDVKD. V lost 3 bases and J lost 11 bases, and the count of bases not matched to a germline gene is 7. Including cysteine and phenylalanine, the CDR3 has 14 amino acids. CDR3 DNA is the only sequence kept; it has 42 bases, read in frame from the first base. The sample's time point, from its label and the paper: newly diagnosed GD, antithyroid drugs for less than 3 months. For both TCR sequencing and RNA sequencing, RNA was extracted from PBMCs in TRIzol. The diagnosis of Graves' disease followed American Thyroid Association guidelines. Patients for the study were recruited at an endocrinology department in Xi'an, China. Each patient gave approximately 9.7 milliliters of peripheral blood, collected in an EDTA anticoagulant tube. Ficoll Paque Plus density gradient separation was used to isolate PBMCs, and no further T cell sorting was done. An Agilent 2100 Bioanalyzer and agarose gel were used to check RNA quality, and a NanoDrop 2000 was used to measure RNA concentration.

The sample holds many counts of this clonotype. Its antigen is unknown. No per-base quality is available; no much larger clone lies one base away. The protocol used for the library was multiplex PCR. Data came from an Illumina HiSeq 4000. iRepertoire HTBI primers and Arm-PCR amplification of CDR3 regions were used to construct TCR beta libraries. PCR products were gel purified before sequencing. In the original analysis: Across samples, roughly 60 TRBV and 13 to 15 TRBJ segments were identified and used for gene usage analysis of CDR3 amino acid clonotypes. COPE and FqMerger were used to merge the filtered high-quality paired reads into contigs. BLAST was used to align contigs to the IMGT TRBV, TRBD and TRBJ reference genes, and CDR3 was defined following IMGT. Any clonotype with a frequency above 0.1% was classified as a highly expanded clone. Shannon entropy was used to measure repertoire diversity, and the Gini coefficient was used to measure V-J evenness. Public clonotypes were defined as clonotypes shared by more than one individual. TCRdb itself trimmed the public reads at Q25 with fastp, ran MiXCR and retained productive beta chains. Rows matching on CDR3 protein sequence are summarized as one entry with the most common DNA and genes. The V and J calls reflect TCRdb's pipeline rather than the authors' work. The sample table contains about 300,000 distinct CDR3 sequences; only one count was recorded for approximately 20% of them. The ten largest account for about 38% of the sample.

The sequenced sample was peripheral blood mononuclear cells (PBMCs), obtained at new diagnosis, from a patient treated with antithyroid drugs. The chain is encoded by TRBV24-1 joined to TRBJ2-1, and 9 junction bases match TRBD2. This sequence originates from a female donor with Graves disease. The nucleotide sequence is TGTGCCACCAGTGATAATGGACTAGCGAGCAAGCAGTTCTTC. It encodes CATSDNGLASKQFF.